The 8 T cell receptor beta chains in this list originate from one sample, sequenced in a study of cytomegalovirus exposure and HLA in healthy donors. With 60 Vbeta and 13 Jbeta primers, the PCR was carried out. The protocol was immunoSEQ multiplex PCR, while the TCRdb copy is restricted to in-frame clones and leaves out a portion. This table holds some 140,000 clones, around nine tenths found once. Sequencing was done on a sample of PBMCs. These receptor sequences come from a woman younger than 45 in good health and CMV-seronegative.

The V call is TRBV30, the J call TRBJ2-7, with D unclear. Germline values: CDR1 GTSNPN, CDR2 SVGIG (reference sequence). V was pared by 3 bases and J by 2 bases, with 8 bases between. The CDR3 runs 12 residues. Written as DNA, the CDR3 is TGTGCCTGGAGGAGGTGGCCCTACGAGCAGTACTTC. It translates to CAWRRWPYEQYF.

Concerning this clone itself: The sample holds other DNA sequences that translate to the same CDR3. Here the CDR3 DNA reads TGTGCCAGCAGCTTAACTTCTAGCACAGATACGCAGTATTTT. The encoded protein is CASSLTSSTDTQYF. This chain uses TRBV7-2 with TRBJ2-3; no clear D. V was clipped by 2 bases and J by 0 bases, with 6 bases between them. Germline V gene data show CDR1 as SGHTA and CDR2 as FQGNSA. The CDR3 spans 14 residues.

The chain links TRBV7-2 to TRBJ2-4; the D gene is possibly TRBD2 (6 bases). This CDR3 is 18 amino acids long. The germline V gene encodes CDR1 SGHTA and CDR2 FQGNSA. V lost 5 bases to trimming and J lost 0 bases, with 20 bases between them. CDR3 nucleotides: TGTGCCAGCAGCCGAACACTAGCTTTGTCGGAAGCCAAAAACATTCAGTACTTC. Protein sequence: CASSRTLALSEAKNIQYF.

This clone appeared once. This chain joins TRBV18 and TRBJ2-7; TRBD2 matches at 7 bases. CDR1 is KGHSH, CDR2 LQKENI, per germline. V lost 1 base to trimming and J lost 4 bases; unmatched junction nucleotides: 10. The CDR3 loop spans 16 amino acids. The CDR3 DNA reads TGTGCCAGCTCACCACGGCCGACTAGCAAGGATTACGAGCAGTACTTC. Its protein is CASSPRPTSKDYEQYF.

V is TRBV4-1 and J is TRBJ2-1; a weak D match, TRBD2 (6 bases). Germline assignment: CDR1 MGHRA and CDR2 YSYEKL. Trimming pared 5 bases from V and 15 bases from J, leaving 14 bases between. The CDR3 contains 11 residues. CDR3 in DNA: TGCGCCAGCAGCTCCCGACTAGTTCTGTTCTTC. Protein product: CASSSRLVLFF.

This clone is a singleton in its sample. V and J are TRBV28 and TRBJ2-2; D is unresolved. V was trimmed by 6 bases and J by 0 bases, leaving 5 bases between them. The CDR3 has 13 amino acids. Germline CDR1 reads MDHEN; CDR2 reads SYDVKM. The CDR3 region is CASRRPNTGELFF. CDR3 nucleotides: TGTGCCAGCAGGCGGCCGAACACCGGGGAGCTGTTTTTT.

This clone was seen once. This chain links TRBV28 with TRBJ1-5, with 9 bases fitting TRBD1. Losses at the gene ends were 7 bases for V and 6 bases for J; bases not matched to a gene: 13. Germline lookup yields CDR1 MDHEN and CDR2 SYDVKM. The CDR3 is 16 residues long. This CDR3 reads CASNSPGQGHGQPQHF. CDR3 sequence (DNA): TGTGCCAGCAACTCTCCGGGACAGGGTCATGGTCAGCCCCAGCATTTT.

This clone was detected only a few times. This chain connects TRBV5-1 to TRBJ1-1; tentative D call: TRBD1 (5 bases). V was clipped by 1 base and J by 0 bases, with 10 bases between them. CDR1 and CDR2 from the germline V gene are SGHRS and YFSETQ. The CDR3 has 15 residues. The CDR3 DNA reads as TGCGCCAGCAGCTTGACAGACAGATTGAACACTGAAGCTTTCTTT. This sequence encodes CASSLTDRLNTEAFF.